This TCR beta chain was sequenced in a study of blood T cells in healthy people across ages. Study-level findings and limits: Diversity of TCR beta per million T cells declined in a roughly linear way with age.

In germline, CDR1 is SGHDT, CDR2 YYEEEE. The germline V and J ends were trimmed by 0 bases and 10 bases, with 20 bases remaining between them. There are 17 residues in the CDR3. For the second PCR, which ran for roughly 6 to 12 cycles, a sample-barcoded 5' primer and a J-beta primer mix were used. CDR3-containing paired-end reads numbered at least 3 million in each sample. TCRdb redid the calling of the 5' RACE reads with MiXCR, one entry per CDR3 protein. Of about 1.4 million distinct CDR3 sequences detected, approximately 59% appear once; the ten largest clones hold roughly 7%. With regard to this clonotype: Its antigen is unidentified.

The chain links TRBV5-6 to TRBJ1-6; no clear D. This clonotype originated in a young man in good health. Sequenced: blood. CDR3 sequence: CASSLALGPRPRSPLHF. Here the CDR3 DNA reads TGTGCCAGCAGCTTGGCCCTCGGGCCAAGGCCGAGGTCACCCCTCCACTTT.